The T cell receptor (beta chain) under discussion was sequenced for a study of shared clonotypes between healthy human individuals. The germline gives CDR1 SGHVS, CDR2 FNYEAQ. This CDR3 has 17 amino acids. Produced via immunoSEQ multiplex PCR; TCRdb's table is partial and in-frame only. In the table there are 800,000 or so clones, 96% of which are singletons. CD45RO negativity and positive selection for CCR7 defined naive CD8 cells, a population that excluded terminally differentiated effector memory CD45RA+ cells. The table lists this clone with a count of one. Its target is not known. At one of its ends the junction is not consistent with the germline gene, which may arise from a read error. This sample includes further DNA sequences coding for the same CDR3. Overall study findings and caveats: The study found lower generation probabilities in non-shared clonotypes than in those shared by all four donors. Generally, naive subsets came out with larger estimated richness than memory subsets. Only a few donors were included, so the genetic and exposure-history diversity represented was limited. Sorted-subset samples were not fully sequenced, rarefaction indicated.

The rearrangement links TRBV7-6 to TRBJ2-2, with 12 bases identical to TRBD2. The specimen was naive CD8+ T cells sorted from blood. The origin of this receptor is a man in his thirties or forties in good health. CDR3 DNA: TGTGCCAGCAGCTCCCTAGCGGGAGGGCCGTACACCGGGGAACTGTTTTTT. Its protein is CASSSLAGGPYTGELFF.